Presented here are 2 T cell receptor beta chains from one specimen sequenced in a study of Tregs in tolerant kidney transplant recipients. Profiling relied on immunoSEQ multiplex PCR, and the TCRdb table lists in-frame clones only, not all of them. The repertoire consists of roughly 250,000 clones, with roughly 80% occurring once and the leading ten covering about 0.58%. The specimen was CD4+ T cells from blood. The receptors originated from a human donor in good health.

This sequence joins TRBV12-2 and TRBJ1-5; TRBD1 reflects the table's D call only, with no check against the DNA. TRBV12-2 is noted as a pseudogene. The CDR3 has 15 amino acids. The CDR3 coding sequence is TGTGCAAGTCGCTTAGACAGGGTTAGCAATCAGCCCCAGCATTTT. This codes for CASRLDRVSNQPQHF.

The CDR3 DNA sequence: TGCAGCGGAGCGGGGGACGGGACAGATACGCAGTATTTT. It specifies CSGAGDGTDTQYF. The chain links TRBV29-1 to TRBJ2-3; TRBD2 agrees at 8 bases. The germline CDR1 and CDR2 sequences are SQVTM and ANQGSEA. Unmatched junction bases numbered 6, after V lost 7 bases and J lost 3 bases. The CDR3 totals 13 residues.